The next 29 T cell receptor beta chains were all read from a single sample in a study of T-cell reconstitution after alpha-beta-depleted transplantation in children. The TCRbeta library incorporated unique molecular identifiers. A single record per CDR3 protein comes from TCRdb applying MiXCR to the PCR reads. This sample has some 440,000 distinct CDR3 sequences, with about 16% found just once. Sequenced material: PBMCs, mostly from graft donor cells, taken 360 days after TCRalphabeta/CD19-depleted stem cell transplant. Receptor source: a boy under two years old who had a stem cell transplant for Wiskott-Aldrich syndrome, so the T cells may come from the graft donor.

This clonotype was found many times. The CDR3: CASSVVPLAGGTDTQYF. The CDR3 nucleotides are TGTGCCAGCAGCGTAGTCCCCCTAGCGGGTGGCACAGATACGCAGTATTTT. The chain has TRBV9 and TRBJ2-3; 8 bases map to TRBD2. CDR3 length equals 17 residues. The J segment lost 1 base and the V segment lost 0 bases, leaving 7 bases of the junction unmatched. Germline V gives CDR1 SGDLS, CDR2 YYNGEE.

The J gene is TRBJ2-7, the V gene TRBV20-1; 14 positions agree with TRBD2. The germline V gene encodes CDR1 DFQATT and CDR2 SNEGSKA (reference sequence). The CDR3 extends over 16 amino acids. The V segment lost 3 bases and the J segment 3 bases; nucleotides outside the gene matches: 7. The CDR3 region has the DNA TGCAGTGCTAGGACTAGCGGGGGGGTAGGGAACTACGAGCAGTACTTC. Translated: CSARTSGGVGNYEQYF.

V usage is TRBV3-1 and J usage is TRBJ2-1; D unclear. V lost 2 bases, J lost 8 bases, and 4 bases lay in between. Germline loops: CDR1 LGHDT, CDR2 YNNKEL (reference sequence). The CDR3 spans 11 residues. The CDR3 nucleotides read TGTGCCAGCAGCCAAACTCATGAGCAGTTCTTC. Translating gives CASSQTHEQFF.

The V gene is TRBV14, the J gene TRBJ2-1, with a possible D match to TRBD1 (5 bases). The CDR3 loop spans 16 amino acids. V dropped 0 bases and J dropped 4 bases, with 13 bases sitting between them. The germline CDR1 and CDR2 sequences are SGHDN and FVKESK. This CDR3 is CASSQDRWGIYNEQFF. The CDR3 nucleotides read TGTGCCAGCAGCCAAGACCGCTGGGGCATATACAATGAGCAGTTCTTC. The full variable domain, its missing parts supplied by reference TRBV14 and TRBJ2-1, is EAGVTQFPSHSVIEKGQTVTLRCDPISGHDNLYWYRRVMGKEIKFLLHFVKESKQDESGMPNNRFLAERTGGTYSTLKVQPAELEDSGVYFCASSQDRWGIYNEQFFGPGTRLTVL.

A note on this clonotype: The junction does not match germline at one end; this may be a read error. The rearrangement links TRBV12-3 or TRBV12-4 to TRBJ2-2, with 7 bases lining up with TRBD1. The CDR3 is made up of 17 amino acids. The CDR3 DNA follows: TGTGCCCGCAGTTTGGTTCCCCACAGGGGTTACACCGGGGAGCTGTTTTTT. It specifies CARSLVPHRGYTGELFF.

This clonotype has a count of ten or more. V is TRBV12-3 or TRBV12-4 and J is TRBJ2-7; 10 nucleotides agree with TRBD1. The CDR3 consists of 13 residues. V was pared by 8 bases and J by 6 bases, with 7 bases of the junction left unmatched. This CDR3 is CASRRDRGGEQYF. DNA for the CDR3: TGTGCCAGCCGCCGGGACAGGGGTGGCGAGCAGTACTTC.

This clonotype was observed a few times. DNA of the CDR3: TGTGCCAGCAGCCCCGGGACTAGCGGGACTATCTACAATGAGCAGTTCTTC. Translated: CASSPGTSGTIYNEQFF. The J gene is TRBJ2-1, the V gene TRBV3-1; 13 nucleotides agree with TRBD2. V was pared by 4 bases and J by 3 bases, with 6 bases of the junction left unmatched. This CDR3 has 17 residues. The germline V gene has CDR1 LGHDT and CDR2 YNNKEL (reference sequence).

This clonotype was recorded a few times. The chain carries TRBV5-1 and TRBJ1-1; the D is unclear. CDR3 length equals 14 residues. Germline CDR1 and CDR2: SGHRS and YFSETQ. V was cut by 4 bases and J by 1 base, with 11 bases left in between. The CDR3 protein is CASSPGRTNTEAFF. CDR3 DNA sequence: TGCGCCAGCAGCCCCGGACGGACGAACACTGAAGCTTTCTTT.

This chain uses TRBV27 with TRBJ2-7, with TRBD2 matching 8 bases. This CDR3 is built from 14 residues. The germline V gene encodes CDR1 MNHEY and CDR2 SMNVEV (reference sequence). The V and J ends lost 5 bases and 4 bases, in that order; junction bases with no gene match: 7. The CDR3 bases are TGTGCCAGCAGTAAATCGGGGGGGCCTTACGAGCAGTACTTC. It yields the protein CASSKSGGPYEQYF.

The J gene is TRBJ2-3, the V gene TRBV20-1; weak D call: TRBD2 (6 bases). CDR3 length: 14 residues. The germline V and J ends were trimmed by 3 bases and 5 bases, with 15 bases remaining between them. Germline assignment: CDR1 DFQATT and CDR2 SNEGSKA (reference sequence). The CDR3 DNA sequence: TGCAGTGCTAGCGGTAGCGGAGCAGGAGATACGCAGTATTTT. Translation gives CSASGSGAGDTQYF.

The gene calls are TRBV3-1 and TRBJ2-7, with 7 bases fitting TRBD1. The V gene end was trimmed by 4 bases and the J gene end by 7 bases; junction bases not matched to a gene: 22. CDR1 is LGHDT and CDR2 is YNNKEL in the germline V gene (reference sequence). The CDR3 has 18 residues. CDR3 amino acids: CASSPRDSSWRSYVEQYF. Written as DNA, the CDR3 is TGTGCCAGCAGCCCGAGGGACAGTTCTTGGAGATCCTACGTGGAGCAGTACTTC.

This clonotype was counted only a few times. The V gene is TRBV29-1, the J gene TRBJ2-1; no reliable D call. The V end was cut by 1 base, the J end by 2 bases, with 9 bases between. The CDR3 is 14 amino acids. Germline CDR1 reads SQVTM; CDR2 reads ANQGSEA. This CDR3 is CSVEGLLPYNEQFF. The DNA of the CDR3 is TGCAGCGTTGAAGGCCTTTTGCCCTACAATGAGCAGTTCTTC.

In regard to this clonotype: Relative to the germline gene, one junction end is altered; a read error may explain this. This rearrangement joins TRBV7-9 to TRBJ2-5; 7 nucleotides match TRBD1. The germline CDR1 and CDR2 sequences are SEHNR and FQNEAQ (reference sequence). The CDR3 is 14 amino acids. This chain's CDR3 is CASGLLTGRETQYF. CDR3 sequence (DNA): TGTGCCAGCGGCTTACTGACAGGGAGAGAGACCCAGTACTTC.

V gene TRBV20-1 combines with J gene TRBJ2-4; 9 nucleotides align to TRBD2. This CDR3 comprises 17 residues. Germline loops: CDR1 DFQATT, CDR2 SNEGSKA (reference sequence). V lost 3 bases to trimming and J lost 0 bases; unmatched junction nucleotides: 9. DNA for the CDR3: TGCAGTGCTAGGGGGCGGGAGGGTAGTCTAGCCAAAAACATTCAGTACTTC. It specifies CSARGREGSLAKNIQYF.

This clonotype showed up just a few times. The rearrangement joins TRBV5-1 to TRBJ2-1; the match to TRBD2 covers 11 bases. The CDR3 covers 19 residues. The trim removed 4 bases at V and 8 bases at J, leaving 20 bases unmatched. The germline CDR1 and CDR2 sequences are SGHRS and YFSETQ. This CDR3 is CASSPKIPLAGGHWDEQFF. The CDR3 DNA reads as TGCGCCAGCAGCCCTAAGATCCCCCTAGCGGGAGGTCATTGGGATGAGCAGTTCTTC.

This sequence joins TRBV18 and TRBJ2-3; 7 bases fit TRBD1. CDR1 and CDR2 from the germline V gene are KGHSH and LQKENI. Losses at the gene ends were 3 bases for V and 3 bases for J; bases not matched to a gene: 6. The CDR3 contains 15 residues. The CDR3 reads CASSPKTGLTDTQYF. The CDR3 bases are TGTGCCAGCTCACCGAAGACAGGGCTGACAGATACGCAGTATTTT.

This clonotype has a handful of counts. The chain links TRBV20-1 to TRBJ2-1; 8 nucleotides agree with TRBD2. This CDR3 has 14 amino acids. Trimming took 6 bases from V and 9 from J; bases not matched to a gene: 13. Germline CDR1 and CDR2: DFQATT and SNEGSKA (reference sequence). CDR3 sequence: CSAHRGLVFGEQFF. The CDR3 DNA is TGCAGTGCCCATAGGGGACTAGTATTCGGTGAGCAGTTCTTC.

The V call is TRBV10-3, the J call TRBJ2-1; 8 nucleotides align to TRBD2. This CDR3 comprises 15 residues. With V trimmed by 4 bases and J by 2 bases, 4 bases remained unmatched. Germline V gives CDR1 ENHRY, CDR2 SYGVKD. This chain's CDR3 is CAISGAGVTYNEQFF. CDR3 nucleotides: TGTGCCATCAGTGGAGCGGGAGTCACCTACAATGAGCAGTTCTTC.

The rearrangement uses TRBV7-6 and TRBJ2-3, with TRBD2 identical over 8 bases. The V gene's germline CDR1 is SGHVS and CDR2 FNYEAQ. This CDR3 has 15 amino acids. After removal of 5 bases from V and 0 bases from J, the junction contained 4 bases not matched to a gene. CDR3 nucleotide sequence: TGTGCCAGCAGCATTAAGCGGGAGAGCACAGATACGCAGTATTTT. Amino acid sequence: CASSIKRESTDTQYF.

This clonotype was seen many times. The V and J genes are TRBV3-1 and TRBJ1-2; possible D gene TRBD1, 5 bases. The CDR3 is 13 amino acids. Deletions cut 4 bases from V and 6 bases from J, with 12 bases between. Looked up from germline, CDR1 is LGHDT and CDR2 is YNNKEL (reference sequence). In DNA, the CDR3 is TGTGCCAGCAGCCGGAGGGGTAATGATGGCTACACCTTC. This gives the protein CASSRRGNDGYTF.

The genes are TRBV2 and TRBJ2-4; D unclear. The germline gives CDR1 SNHLY, CDR2 FYNNEI. This CDR3 comprises 17 residues. V was shortened by 3 bases and J by 0 bases, with 15 bases between the two germline ends. This CDR3 reads CASSDSLWTRAKNIQYF. The DNA for the CDR3 is TGTGCCAGCAGTGATTCCCTCTGGACGCGAGCCAAAAACATTCAGTACTTC.

In its sample, this clonotype was seen many times. The chain couples TRBV12-3 or TRBV12-4 to TRBJ2-1; 8 positions agree with TRBD1. The CDR3 is 15 amino acids. Trimming at V came to 3 bases and at J to 13 bases, leaving 14 bases not matched to a gene. The CDR3 DNA reads as TGTGCCAGCAGTTTGAGAGACAGGGGCCTTTCGGCCCAGTTCTTC. Residues: CASSLRDRGLSAQFF.

CDR3 amino acids: CASSLVGLAGRETQYF. The CDR3 DNA sequence: TGTGCCAGCAGCTTGGTAGGACTAGCGGGAAGAGAGACCCAGTACTTC. The chain links TRBV7-6 to TRBJ2-5; TRBD2 matches 12 bases. The J segment lost 4 bases and the V segment lost 3 bases, leaving 6 bases of the junction unmatched. Germline V lookup: CDR1 SGHVS, CDR2 FNYEAQ. The CDR3 has 16 amino acids.

V is TRBV29-1 and J is TRBJ1-1; D might be TRBD1 (5 bases). V was clipped by 4 bases and J by 4 bases, with 10 bases between them. CDR1 is SQVTM, CDR2 ANQGSEA, per germline. The length of the CDR3 is 12 residues. The CDR3 spells CSVVGGGTEAFF. The CDR3 nucleotides read TGCAGCGTTGTGGGGGGGGGCACTGAAGCTTTCTTT.

A few counts support this clonotype. V gene TRBV7-2 combines with J gene TRBJ2-7; 13 bases agree with TRBD2. There are 13 residues in the CDR3. Trimming at V came to 4 bases and at J to 12 bases, leaving 6 bases not matched to a gene. CDR1 SGHTA and CDR2 FQGNSA come from the germline V gene. As DNA, the CDR3 is TGTGCCAGCAGCTCGGGACTAGCGGGGAGGTCGTACTTC. Protein: CASSSGLAGRSYF. The whole variable domain, filled in from reference TRBV7-2 and TRBJ2-7, reads GAGVSQSPSNKVTEKGKDVELRCDPISGHTALYWYRQSLGQGLEFLIYFQGNSAPDKSGLPSDRFSAERTGGSVSTLTIQRTQQEDSAVYLCASSSGLAGRSYFGPGTRLTVT.

The chain couples TRBV12-3 or TRBV12-4 to TRBJ2-1; 7 nucleotides agree with TRBD2. There are 17 residues in the CDR3. Losses at the gene ends were 5 bases for V and 7 bases for J; bases not matched to a gene: 17. CDR3 amino acids: CASSPLFQRTRFNEQFF. CDR3 DNA: TGTGCCAGCAGTCCCCTTTTTCAAAGGACTAGGTTTAATGAGCAGTTCTTC.

This chain links TRBV20-1 with TRBJ1-1, with a tentative D call TRBD1 (5 bases). Deletions cut 1 base from V and 1 base from J, with 13 bases between. The germline CDR1 and CDR2 sequences are DFQATT and SNEGSKA (reference sequence). This CDR3 comprises 15 residues. The CDR3 region has the DNA TGCAGTGCTAGAGCCTGGCGGGGGGAGAACACTGAAGCTTTCTTT. Translated, it gives CSARAWRGENTEAFF.

This chain joins TRBV19 and TRBJ2-1, with D unclear. Trimming removed 3 bases at V and 3 bases at J, with 6 bases between. Germline V gives CDR1 LNHDA, CDR2 SQIVND (reference sequence). The CDR3 is 13 residues long. The CDR3 loop reads CASSMFGYNEQFF. In nucleotides, the CDR3 is TGTGCCAGTAGTATGTTTGGCTACAATGAGCAGTTCTTC.

On this clonotype: The junction shows a germline mismatch at one end, possibly a read error. The V gene is TRBV12-3 or TRBV12-4, the J gene TRBJ1-1; maybe TRBD1 (5 bases). The CDR3 extends over 12 amino acids. The CDR3 DNA reads as TGTACCAGCAGTTCAGCGGGGCCAGAAGCTTTCTTT. This codes for CTSSSAGPEAFF.